The entry below gives a single T cell receptor beta chain sequence along with its context. Its specificity is not known. The CDR3 runs 17 residues. V dropped 6 bases and J dropped 8; count of bases not matched to a gene: 14. The V gene's germline CDR1 is SNHLY and CDR2 FYNNEI. This sample was taken from a study of cytomegalovirus exposure and HLA in healthy donors. Points from the study as a whole: Sequencing likely produced, as an artifact, a cluster of highly shared sequence variants. Associated with cytomegalovirus, according to the listing, were 150 to 200 TCR beta chains. Some V segments, TRBV6-2 and TRBV6-3 among them, were indistinguishable and were therefore excluded. As immune exposure information, only CMV serostatus was available.

The PCR had 60 Vbeta and 13 Jbeta primers. Sequencing was performed with immunoSEQ multiplex PCR; in TCRdb, only in-frame clones are kept and a portion is missing. The table has 100,000 or so clones, roughly 80% seen once; the top ten hold 8.5% to 10%. This clonotype originated in a woman aged 40 to 50 in good health and CMV-seropositive. The V gene is TRBV2, the J gene TRBJ1-6, with 9 bases lining up with TRBD1. Sequencing was carried out using PBMCs. The CDR3 here is CASRNSPGQGYDSPLHF. In DNA form, the CDR3 reads TGTGCCAGCAGAAATTCTCCGGGACAGGGTTACGATTCACCCCTCCACTTT.